A selection of T cell receptor beta chains follows, all from one sample in a study of blood T cells in healthy people across ages. TCRdb reprocessed the 5' RACE reads with MiXCR, giving one entry per CDR3 protein. The sample carries 630,000 or so distinct CDR3 sequences, 32% recorded once. Sequencing used blood. All receptors come from a woman of 80 years or more in good health. Each CDR3 is given with its conserved first and last residue. The order of the fields is D gene, J gene, clone size, V gene, CDR3 DNA, CDR3 protein. The D gene is left open where the match is weak. Expanded clones are given a class, and other clones once, few, many or no size at all.

TRBD1 TRBJ2-7 many TRBV6-2/TRBV6-3 TGTGCCAGCAGTTACTGGACAGGGGATGGCGAGCAGTACTTC CASSYWTGDGEQYF
TRBD1 TRBJ1-2 many TRBV20-1 TGCAGTGCGAAGGCCGGGACAGGGTTTGGCTACACCTTC CSAKAGTGFGYTF
NA TRBJ2-3 once TRBV20-1 TGCAGTGCTTGGCGCACAGATACGCAGTATTTT CSAWRTDTQYF
NA TRBJ2-5 once TRBV7-2 TGTGCCAGCAGCGCGCAAAGGTACCAAGAGACCCAGTACTTC CASSAQRYQETQYF
TRBD1 TRBJ2-1 many TRBV5-1 TGCGCCAGCAGCTTGTTCACGGACAGGGTCTCCTACAATGAGCAGTTCTTC CASSLFTDRVSYNEQFF
NA TRBJ2-1 many TRBV12-3/TRBV12-4 TGTGCCGGGCCCCGGAAGGGGAAACCCTACAATGAGCAGTTCTTC CAGPRKGKPYNEQFF
TRBD2 TRBJ2-1 NA TRBV5-1 TGCGTCAGCAGCCCCTGGGGACTAGCGGGGGGGATGAATGAGCAGTTCTTC CVSSPWGLAGGMNEQFF
NA TRBJ1-2 many TRBV5-1 TGCGCCAGCAGCTTGCGGAATGATGGCTACACCTTC CASSLRNDGYTF
TRBD1 TRBJ1-2 many TRBV28 TGTGCCAGCAGCAGGGGGGCGCGTTATGGCTACACCTTC CASSRGARYGYTF
NA TRBJ2-1 NA TRBV10-1 TGCGCCAGCAGTGAGGAGGGTTGGAATGAGCAGTTCTTC CASSEEGWNEQFF
TRBD2 TRBJ2-1 many TRBV7-8 TGTGCCAGCAGCTCTATGACTAGCGGGGGGGCCGTTGAGCAGTTCTTC CASSSMTSGGAVEQFF
TRBD2 TRBJ2-7 NA TRBV24-1 TGTGCCACCAGTGAGGGGACTAGCGGCGATTACGAGCAGTACTTC CATSEGTSGDYEQYF
NA TRBJ2-1 many TRBV9 TGTGCCAGCAGCGTCTGGGGGGAAGCGTACAATGAGCAGTTCTTC CASSVWGEAYNEQFF
TRBD2 TRBJ2-7 NA TRBV20-1 TGCAGTGCCCAGAAGTTAGCGGGGGGGCCTCGGTCCTACAATGAGCAGTACTTC CSAQKLAGGPRSYNEQYF
NA TRBJ1-5 few TRBV6-1 TGTGCCAGCAGTGAAAGGGAGGTGACAGTAAAGCCCCAGCATTTT CASSEREVTVKPQHF